This TCR beta chain appears in the sequencing data of a study of T cell changes during pregnancy in multiple sclerosis. Some clones are missing from TCRdb's copy, which holds only in-frame ones; the method was immunoSEQ multiplex PCR. The sample gives about 48,000 clones, roughly 94% of which show up once; under 0.55% is in the top ten. In its sample, this clone was seen once. CDR1 SGDLS and CDR2 YYNGEE come from the germline V gene. With 0 bases removed from V and 6 bases from J, the gap between germline ends came to 15 bases. CDR3 length: 16 amino acids. This material consisted of CD4+ T cells from peripheral blood mononuclear cells, taken in the first trimester of pregnancy. This TCR was sampled from a female donor with multiple sclerosis, enrolled in a pregnancy study. The chain is built from TRBV9 and TRBJ2-2; D perhaps matches TRBD2 (7 bases). CDR3 bases: TGTGCCAGCAGCGTAGCTACCGGGGGGCCCCCCGGGGAGCTGTTTTTT. Amino acids: CASSVATGGPPGELFF.